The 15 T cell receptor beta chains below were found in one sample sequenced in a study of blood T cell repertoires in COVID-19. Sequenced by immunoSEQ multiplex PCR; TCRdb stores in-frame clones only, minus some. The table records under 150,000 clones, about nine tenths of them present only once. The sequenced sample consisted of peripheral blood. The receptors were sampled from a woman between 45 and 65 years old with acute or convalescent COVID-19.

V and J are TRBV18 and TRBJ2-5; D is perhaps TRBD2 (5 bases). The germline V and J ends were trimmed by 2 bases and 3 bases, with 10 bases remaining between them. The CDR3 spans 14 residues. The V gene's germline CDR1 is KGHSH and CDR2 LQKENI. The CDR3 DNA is TGTGCCAGCTCACCATTGACGGAGGAAGAGACCCAGTACTTC. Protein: CASSPLTEEETQYF. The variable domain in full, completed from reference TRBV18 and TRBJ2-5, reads NAGVMQNPRHLVRRRGQEARLRCSPMKGHSHVYWYRQLPEEGLKFMVYLQKENIIDESGMPKERFSAEFPKEGPSILRIQQVVRGDSAAYFCASSPLTEEETQYFGPGTRLLVL.

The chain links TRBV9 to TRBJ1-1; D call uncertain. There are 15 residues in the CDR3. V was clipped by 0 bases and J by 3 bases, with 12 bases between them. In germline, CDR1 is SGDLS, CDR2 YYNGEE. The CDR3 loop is CASSVASDPYTEAFF. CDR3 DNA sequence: TGTGCCAGCAGCGTAGCTTCAGATCCTTACACTGAAGCTTTCTTT.

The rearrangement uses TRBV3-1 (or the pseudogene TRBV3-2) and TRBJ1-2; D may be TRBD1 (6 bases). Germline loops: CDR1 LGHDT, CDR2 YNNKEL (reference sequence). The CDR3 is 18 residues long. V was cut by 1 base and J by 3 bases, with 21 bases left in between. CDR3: CASSQVFITGHIDYGYTF. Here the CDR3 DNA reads TGTGCCAGCAGCCAAGTATTCATTACGGGACATATCGACTATGGCTACACCTTC.

The DNA of the CDR3 is TGTGCCAGCAGCCCCGCCCGGCTAGCGGCTTACAATGAGCAGTTCTTC. Translation gives CASSPARLAAYNEQFF. This sequence joins TRBV7-8 and TRBJ2-1, with TRBD2 matching 7 bases. The ends lost 5 bases at V and 4 bases at J; junction bases unmatched: 11. Germline V gives CDR1 SGHVS, CDR2 FQNEAQ. This CDR3 region has 16 residues.

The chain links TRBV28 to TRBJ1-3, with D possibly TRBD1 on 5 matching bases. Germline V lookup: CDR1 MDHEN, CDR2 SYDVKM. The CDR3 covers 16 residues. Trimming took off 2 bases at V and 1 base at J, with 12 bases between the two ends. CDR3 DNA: TGTGCCAGCAGTTTACCACGGGGGGTATCTGGAAACACCATATATTTT. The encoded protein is CASSLPRGVSGNTIYF. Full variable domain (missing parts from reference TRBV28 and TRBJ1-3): DVKVTQSSRYLVKRTGEKVFLECVQDMDHENMFWYRQDPGLGLRLIYFSYDVKMKEKGDIPEGYSVSREKKERFSLILESASTNQTSMYLCASSLPRGVSGNTIYFGEGSWLTVV.

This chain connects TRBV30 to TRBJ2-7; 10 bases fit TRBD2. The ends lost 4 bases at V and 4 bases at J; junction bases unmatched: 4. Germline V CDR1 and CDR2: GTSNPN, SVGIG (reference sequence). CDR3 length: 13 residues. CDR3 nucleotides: TGTGCCTGGACCCTAGCGGGAGCGTACGAGCAGTACTTC. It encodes CAWTLAGAYEQYF. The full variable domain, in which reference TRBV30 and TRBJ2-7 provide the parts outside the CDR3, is SQTIHQWPATLVQPVGSPLSLECTVEGTSNPNLYWYRQAAGRGLQLLFYSVGIGQISSEVPQNLSASRPQDRQFILSSKKLLLSDSGFYLCAWTLAGAYEQYFGPGTRLTVT.

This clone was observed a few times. CDR3 nucleotide sequence: TGTGCCAGCAGTGACGGGGCGGGGGCGAATACGCAGTATTTT. It encodes CASSDGAGANTQYF. The chain uses TRBV6-4 and TRBJ2-3, with D perhaps matching TRBD2 (7 bases). Germline V lookup: CDR1 MRHNA, CDR2 SNTAGT. This CDR3 comprises 14 residues. Trimming removed 2 bases from V and 7 bases from J, with 13 bases in between.

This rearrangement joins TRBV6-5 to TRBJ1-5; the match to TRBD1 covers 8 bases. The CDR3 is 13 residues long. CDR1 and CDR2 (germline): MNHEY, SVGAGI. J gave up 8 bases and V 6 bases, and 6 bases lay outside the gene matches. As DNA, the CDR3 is TGTGCCAGCAGCCCCGGACAGGGTAAGCCCCAGCATTTT. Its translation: CASSPGQGKPQHF.

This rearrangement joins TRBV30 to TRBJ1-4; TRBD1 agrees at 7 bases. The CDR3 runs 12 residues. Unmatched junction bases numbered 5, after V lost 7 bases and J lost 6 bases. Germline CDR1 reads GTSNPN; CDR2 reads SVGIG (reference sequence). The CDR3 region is CAFPGTDEKLFF. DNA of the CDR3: TGTGCCTTTCCCGGGACAGATGAAAAACTGTTTTTT. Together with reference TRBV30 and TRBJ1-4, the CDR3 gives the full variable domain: SQTIHQWPATLVQPVGSPLSLECTVEGTSNPNLYWYRQAAGRGLQLLFYSVGIGQISSEVPQNLSASRPQDRQFILSSKKLLLSDSGFYLCAFPGTDEKLFFGSGTQLSVL.

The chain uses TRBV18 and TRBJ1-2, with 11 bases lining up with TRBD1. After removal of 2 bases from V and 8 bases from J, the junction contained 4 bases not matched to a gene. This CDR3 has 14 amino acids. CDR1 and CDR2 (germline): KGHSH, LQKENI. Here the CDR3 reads CASSPTGTGGGYTF. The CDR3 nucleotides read TGTGCCAGCTCACCAACAGGGACAGGGGGAGGCTACACCTTC. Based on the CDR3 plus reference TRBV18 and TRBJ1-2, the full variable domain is NAGVMQNPRHLVRRRGQEARLRCSPMKGHSHVYWYRQLPEEGLKFMVYLQKENIIDESGMPKERFSAEFPKEGPSILRIQQVVRGDSAAYFCASSPTGTGGGYTFGSGTRLTVV.

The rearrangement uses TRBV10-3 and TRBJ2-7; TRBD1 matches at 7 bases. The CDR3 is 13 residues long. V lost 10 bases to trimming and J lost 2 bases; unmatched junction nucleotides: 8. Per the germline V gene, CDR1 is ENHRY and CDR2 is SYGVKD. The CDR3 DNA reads TGTGCCACTGGACAGGCCAAGGCCTACGAGCAGTACTTC. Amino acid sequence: CATGQAKAYEQYF.

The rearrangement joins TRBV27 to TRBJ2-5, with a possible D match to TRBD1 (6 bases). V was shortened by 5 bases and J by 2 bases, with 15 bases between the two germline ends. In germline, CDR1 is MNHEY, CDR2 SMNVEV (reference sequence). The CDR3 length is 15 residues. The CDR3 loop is CASSPTWTEQETQYF. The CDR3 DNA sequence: TGTGCCAGCAGTCCCACGTGGACAGAACAAGAGACCCAGTACTTC.

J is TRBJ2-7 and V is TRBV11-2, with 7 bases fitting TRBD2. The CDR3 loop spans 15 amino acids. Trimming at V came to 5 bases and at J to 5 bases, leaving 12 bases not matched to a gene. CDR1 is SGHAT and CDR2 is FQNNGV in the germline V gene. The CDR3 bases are TGTGCCAGCAGCCCGCGCGGGAGTTTCCTCGACGAGCAGTACTTC. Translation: CASSPRGSFLDEQYF.

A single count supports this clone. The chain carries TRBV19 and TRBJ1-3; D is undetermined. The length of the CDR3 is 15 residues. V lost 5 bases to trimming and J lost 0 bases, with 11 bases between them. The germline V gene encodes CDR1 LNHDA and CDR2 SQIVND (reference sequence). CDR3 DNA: TGTGCCAGTAGTTATCCGGGGAACTCTGGAAACACCATATATTTT. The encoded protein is CASSYPGNSGNTIYF.

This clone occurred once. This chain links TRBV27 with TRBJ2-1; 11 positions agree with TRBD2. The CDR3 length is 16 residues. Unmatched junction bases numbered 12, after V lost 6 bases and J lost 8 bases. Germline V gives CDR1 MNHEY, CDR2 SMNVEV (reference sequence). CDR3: CASSPTTSGREDEQFF. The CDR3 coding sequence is TGTGCCAGCAGCCCGACTACTAGCGGGAGAGAGGATGAGCAGTTCTTC.